A single sample is the source of the 30 T cell receptor beta chains below, sequenced in a study of identical twins. TCRdb fed the 5' RACE reads into MiXCR, producing one record per CDR3 protein. The sample includes around 470,000 distinct CDR3 sequences, 14% seen only once; the top ten take over 0.5%. These data were likewise used in another study, on yellow fever vaccine responses in identical twins.

Sequencing used CD4+ T cells sorted from blood. These receptors were collected from a woman aged 18-29 years in good health.

This clonotype was seen a handful of times. The CDR3 DNA reads as TGTGCCACCAGCAGAGATTCGGCATCAGATACGCAGTATTTT. Translated: CATSRDSASDTQYF. The chain carries TRBV15 and TRBJ2-3; D gene unclear. Trimming pared 0 bases from V and 4 bases from J, leaving 8 bases between. In germline, CDR1 is LNHNV, CDR2 YYDKDF (reference sequence). The CDR3 length is 14 residues.

The rearrangement uses TRBV7-2 and TRBJ2-3; D ambiguous. The germline V gene encodes CDR1 SGHTA and CDR2 FQGNSA. The CDR3 sequence is 13 residues long. The V end was cut by 4 bases, the J end by 0 bases, with 5 bases between. The CDR3 DNA is TGTGCCAGCAGCTCCTTTAGCACAGATACGCAGTATTTT. Encoded protein: CASSSFSTDTQYF.

This chain uses TRBV5-1 with TRBJ2-5; 8 bases align to TRBD2. CDR3 size: 14 residues. Trimming at V came to 0 bases and at J to 5 bases, leaving 3 bases not matched to a gene. CDR1 and CDR2 (germline): SGHRS, YFSETQ. The CDR3 bases are TGCGCCAGCAGCTTGGCAGCGGGAGTGGAGACCCAGTACTTC. It codes for CASSLAAGVETQYF.

The gene calls are TRBV3-1 and TRBJ2-2; 7 nucleotides agree with TRBD1. The CDR3 covers 15 residues. J lost 5 bases, V lost 3 bases, and 6 bases had no gene match. Per germline, CDR1 LGHDT and CDR2 YNNKEL (reference sequence). The CDR3 DNA sequence: TGTGCCAGCAGCCACACGACAGGGAAGACCGGGGAGCTGTTTTTT. It specifies CASSHTTGKTGELFF.

This chain links TRBV3-1 with TRBJ2-7, with 13 positions matching TRBD2. Germline CDR1 LGHDT, CDR2 YNNKEL (reference sequence). This CDR3 contains 16 residues. V was clipped by 4 bases and J by 0 bases; unmatched bases: 3. CDR3 nucleotide sequence: TGTGCCAGCAGCCTCTGGACTAGCGGGGGCTCCTACGAGCAGTACTTC. This encodes CASSLWTSGGSYEQYF.

This clonotype was seen a handful of times. V gene TRBV20-1 combines with J gene TRBJ2-1; TRBD2 is a possible D gene (5 bases). CDR1 is DFQATT, CDR2 SNEGSKA, per germline (reference sequence). There are 12 residues in the CDR3. Trimming removed 3 bases at V and 7 bases at J, with 10 bases between. CDR3 sequence reads: CSASQSGNEQFF. In DNA form, the CDR3 reads TGCAGTGCTAGCCAATCGGGGAATGAGCAGTTCTTC.

The CDR3 loop is CASSQPPSRANEQFF. The CDR3 region has the DNA TGTGCCAGCAGCCAGCCCCCGTCTAGAGCCAATGAGCAGTTCTTC. The V call is TRBV4-2, the J call TRBJ2-1; no definite D call. Trimming removed 3 bases from V and 6 bases from J, with 15 bases in between. The CDR3 is made up of 15 amino acids. Germline assignment: CDR1 LGHNA and CDR2 YNFKEQ.

This clonotype came up a few times. The J gene is TRBJ2-5, the V gene TRBV4-1; D gene unclear. CDR3 size: 16 residues. V lost 0 bases and J lost 5, with 16 bases in between. Germline V gene sequence: CDR1 MGHRA, CDR2 YSYEKL. CDR3 in amino acids: CASSQDIRARSETQYF. In nucleotides, the CDR3 is TGCGCCAGCAGCCAAGATATTAGGGCGCGGAGCGAGACCCAGTACTTC.

The chain joins TRBV4-2 to TRBJ2-6; D is perhaps TRBD1 or TRBD2 (5 bases each). The CDR3 has 16 amino acids. V gave up 1 base and J gave up 2 bases, with 9 bases separating them. Per the germline V gene, CDR1 is LGHNA and CDR2 is YNFKEQ. The CDR3 nucleotides read TGTGCCAGCAGCCAAGTTGAGGGGCCTGGGGCCAACGTCCTGACTTTC. Amino acids: CASSQVEGPGANVLTF.

The rearrangement uses TRBV24-1 and TRBJ2-1; D could derive from TRBD1 or TRBD2 (5 bases each). The ends were cut back, 7 bases at V and 9 bases at J, with 18 bases in the middle. Germline V gene lookup returns CDR1 KGHDR and CDR2 SFDVKD. CDR3 length: 14 residues. CDR3 DNA: TGTGCCACCAGACCGGGACCCCCGGCCGGTGAGCAGTTCTTC. Translation gives CATRPGPPAGEQFF.

The chain couples TRBV28 to TRBJ2-5; D is ambiguous. The germline V and J ends were trimmed by 3 bases and 7 bases, with 12 bases remaining between them. The CDR3 contains 13 residues. Germline CDR1 reads MDHEN; CDR2 reads SYDVKM. CDR3 sequence reads: CASSFGVSGTQYF. CDR3 in DNA: TGTGCCAGCAGTTTTGGGGTTTCGGGGACCCAGTACTTC.

This clonotype was counted between two and nine times. The chain has TRBV7-2 and TRBJ2-3, with no clear D. Trimming shortened V by 5 bases and J by 4 bases, and 13 bases separated the two germline ends. The CDR3 spans 14 residues. CDR1 SGHTA and CDR2 FQGNSA come from the germline V gene. The CDR3 nucleotides read TGTGCCAGCAGCCTCATGTCCGAGCCAGATACGCAGTATTTT. It specifies CASSLMSEPDTQYF.

The rearrangement links TRBV27 to TRBJ2-1, with D possibly matching TRBD2 (5 bases). Germline CDR1 reads MNHEY; CDR2 reads SMNVEV (reference sequence). There are 13 residues in the CDR3. Deletions cut 0 bases from V and 11 bases from J, with 11 bases between. CDR3 loop: CASSLSGVPKQFF. The CDR3 region has the DNA TGTGCCAGCAGTTTATCCGGGGTTCCGAAGCAGTTCTTC.

This clonotype was counted between two and nine times. The chain recombines TRBV20-1 with TRBJ2-2; 10 bases match TRBD2. V was clipped by 3 bases and J by 7 bases; unmatched bases: 5. Germline assignment: CDR1 DFQATT and CDR2 SNEGSKA (reference sequence). The CDR3 has 14 amino acids. CDR3 sequence (DNA): TGCAGTGCTAGCCGGCTAGCGGGAGTCGGGGAGCTGTTTTTT. It translates to CSASRLAGVGELFF.

At least ten counts were recorded for this clonotype. The rearrangement uses TRBV5-5 and TRBJ1-5, with 9 positions matching TRBD1. Germline-derived CDR1 and CDR2 are SGHKS and YYEKEE (reference sequence). The V gene end was trimmed by 2 bases and the J gene end by 6 bases; junction bases not matched to a gene: 6. The CDR3 covers 15 residues. CDR3 protein: CASSLDGQGSQPQHF. In DNA, the CDR3 is TGTGCCAGCAGCTTAGACGGACAGGGGAGTCAGCCCCAGCATTTT.

This sequence joins TRBV6-1 and TRBJ2-2, with TRBD1 as a possible D gene (6 bases). V dropped 7 bases and J dropped 1 base, with 10 bases sitting between them. Germline V CDR1 and CDR2: MNHNS, SASEGT. CDR3 size: 14 residues. This chain's CDR3 is CASTTDRNTGELFF. CDR3 coding DNA: TGTGCCAGCACTACGGACAGGAACACCGGGGAGCTGTTTTTT.

This sequence joins TRBV7-9 and TRBJ2-3; 7 bases line up with TRBD2. This CDR3 has 16 residues. Germline V CDR1 and CDR2: SEHNR, FQNEAQ (reference sequence). The V gene end was trimmed by 2 bases and the J gene end by 2 bases; junction bases not matched to a gene: 7. DNA for the CDR3: TGTGCCAGCAGCTTAAGAATCGGGGGGACCACAGATACGCAGTATTTT. It encodes CASSLRIGGTTDTQYF. Full variable domain (missing parts from reference TRBV7-9 and TRBJ2-3): DTGVSQNPRHKITKRGQNVTFRCDPISEHNRLYWYRQTLGQGPEFLTYFQNEAQLEKSRLLSDRFSAERPKGSFSTLEIQRTEQGDSAMYLCASSLRIGGTTDTQYFGPGTRLTVL.

V is TRBV20-1 and J is TRBJ2-7; either TRBD1 or TRBD2 may fit D (5 bases each). The CDR3 is 12 amino acids. Germline CDR1 DFQATT, CDR2 SNEGSKA (reference sequence). The V end was cut by 3 bases, the J end by 3 bases, with 9 bases between. The CDR3 DNA follows: TGCAGTGCTAGCCGGGACCTCTACGAGCAGTACTTC. It translates to CSASRDLYEQYF.

In its sample, this clonotype was seen many times. The chain links TRBV24-1 to TRBJ1-5; D remains unclear. The CDR3 covers 13 residues. Looked up from germline, CDR1 is KGHDR and CDR2 is SFDVKD. Trimming took off 5 bases at V and 6 bases at J, with 10 bases between the two ends. The CDR3 sequence: CATSAYGIQPQHF. Here the CDR3 DNA reads TGTGCCACCAGTGCTTACGGAATTCAGCCCCAGCATTTT.

The chain combines TRBV14 with TRBJ2-1; D possibly uses TRBD1 or TRBD2 (5 bases each). From germline, CDR1 is SGHDN and CDR2 FVKESK. The CDR3 has 16 amino acids. Trimming stripped 3 bases from V and 0 bases from J, with 12 bases between. The CDR3 DNA sequence: TGTGCCAGCAGCCACGGTCGGGGCAACTCCTACAATGAGCAGTTCTTC. It yields the protein CASSHGRGNSYNEQFF. The whole variable domain, remainder taken from reference TRBV14 and TRBJ2-1, is EAGVTQFPSHSVIEKGQTVTLRCDPISGHDNLYWYRRVMGKEIKFLLHFVKESKQDESGMPNNRFLAERTGGTYSTLKVQPAELEDSGVYFCASSHGRGNSYNEQFFGPGTRLTVL.

This clonotype was seen a handful of times. This chain uses TRBV7-2 with TRBJ2-4; tentatively, D is TRBD2 (6 bases). The germline CDR1 and CDR2 sequences are SGHTA and FQGNSA. The CDR3 spans 16 residues. V gave up 5 bases and J gave up 0 bases, with 14 bases separating them. CDR3 region: CASSPTGRQAKNIQYF. Written as DNA, the CDR3 is TGTGCCAGCAGCCCCACGGGGAGGCAAGCCAAAAACATTCAGTACTTC.

This chain joins TRBV28 and TRBJ1-4, with TRBD1 as a possible D gene (5 bases). The CDR3 runs 14 residues. Trimming removed 5 bases from V and 7 bases from J, with 14 bases in between. Looked up from germline, CDR1 is MDHEN and CDR2 is SYDVKM. CDR3 sequence reads: CASSRPGLSEKLFF. The CDR3 nucleotides read TGTGCCAGCAGTCGGCCGGGACTGTCTGAAAAACTGTTTTTT.

This clonotype occurred a few times. The rearrangement links TRBV9 to TRBJ2-3; TRBD2 aligns across 7 bases. The junction had 9 bases not matched to a gene; V was cut back by 0 bases and J by 2 bases. The CDR3 length is 17 residues. Germline loops: CDR1 SGDLS, CDR2 YYNGEE. CDR3 sequence reads: CASSVGTGTTFTDTQYF. CDR3 sequence (DNA): TGTGCCAGCAGCGTAGGGACCGGGACTACCTTCACAGATACGCAGTATTTT.

This sequence joins TRBV5-1 and TRBJ2-7; perhaps TRBD1 as D (5 bases). From germline, CDR1 is SGHRS and CDR2 YFSETQ. The CDR3 totals 15 residues. The ends were cut back, 0 bases at V and 0 bases at J, with 10 bases in the middle. Written as DNA, the CDR3 is TGCGCCAGCAGCTTGGACAGGCCCGGCTCCTACGAGCAGTACTTC. It is translated as CASSLDRPGSYEQYF.

This clonotype was found a few times. The chain is built from TRBV20-1 and TRBJ2-3, with D uncertain. Trimming pared 3 bases from V and 2 bases from J, leaving 12 bases between. Germline CDR1 is DFQATT and CDR2 is SNEGSKA (reference sequence). This CDR3 comprises 14 residues. The CDR3 nucleotides read TGCAGTGCTAGCGACGCAGTCGTCACAGATACGCAGTATTTT. Protein product: CSASDAVVTDTQYF.

A few counts support this clonotype. The chain has TRBV24-1 and TRBJ2-1; no clear D gene. From germline, CDR1 is KGHDR and CDR2 SFDVKD. The V and J ends lost 2 bases and 3 bases respectively, with 16 bases between them. This CDR3 comprises 17 residues. In DNA form, the CDR3 reads TGTGCCACCAGTGATTCCCTCCGGCGAGACCGCTACAATGAGCAGTTCTTC. Protein product: CATSDSLRRDRYNEQFF.

This clonotype was recorded a few times. The gene calls are TRBV14 and TRBJ2-2; TRBD2 aligns across 7 bases. The CDR3 runs to 15 residues. Germline lookup yields CDR1 SGHDN and CDR2 FVKESK. After removal of 10 bases from V and 1 base from J, the junction contained 9 bases not matched to a gene. This chain's CDR3 is CATQRSGKNTGELFF. The CDR3 DNA reads as TGTGCCACCCAGAGGAGCGGGAAGAACACCGGGGAGCTGTTTTTT.

The V and J genes are TRBV5-1 and TRBJ2-2; 8 positions match TRBD2. The CDR3 is made up of 15 amino acids. With 5 bases clipped from V and 5 bases from J, the junction kept 8 bases outside the gene matches. Per the germline V gene, CDR1 is SGHRS and CDR2 is YFSETQ. DNA for the CDR3: TGCGCCAGCAGTGATCGAGCGGGAGAAACCGGGGAGCTGTTTTTT. Translation: CASSDRAGETGELFF.

The sample holds a few counts of this clonotype. At one of its ends the junction is not consistent with the germline gene, which may arise from a read error. The chain recombines TRBV7-2 with TRBJ2-3; 8 bases fit TRBD2. Germline V gives CDR1 SGHTA, CDR2 FQGNSA. The CDR3 totals 16 residues. The DNA of the CDR3 is TGTGCCAGCAGCTTAGTCCTAGCGGGTAGCACAGATACGCTGTATTTT. This sequence encodes CASSLVLAGSTDTLYF.

The table lists this clonotype with a few counts. This sequence joins TRBV20-1 and TRBJ2-1; TRBD2 is a possible D gene (5 bases). The CDR3 consists of 16 residues. The V gene lost 0 bases and the J gene lost 0 bases, with 12 bases spanning the gap. In germline, CDR1 is DFQATT, CDR2 SNEGSKA (reference sequence). CDR3: CSARDTGFSSYNEQFF. The CDR3 coding sequence is TGCAGTGCTAGAGATACGGGGTTTAGCTCCTACAATGAGCAGTTCTTC.